The clone carrying this TCR beta chain was seen a handful of times. Its antigen is not identified. For the library, individual cDNA molecules each received unique molecular identifiers. TCRdb re-analysed the RACE reads in MiXCR, keeping a single row per CDR3 protein. The data hold around 80,000 distinct CDR3 sequences, with approximately 8% observed a single time. These data originate in a study of human T cells and chemical hapten exposure. Documented time point: healthy volunteer bleed at 6 weeks. Unseparated into fractions, whole blood served as the source from which total RNA was extracted. Whole-study findings and limits: Sensitizing with DPC caused no change in TCRs above 1 in 1000 frequency.

Material: whole blood. The sequence was obtained from a male donor in good health. Some clones in this sample may be carry-over from other donors' samples.

CDR3 sequence reads: CASSKVGGAYSNQPQHF. CDR3 coding DNA: TGTGCCAGCAGCAAAGTTGGGGGGGCTTATAGCAATCAGCCCCAGCATTTT. This chain joins TRBV21-1 and TRBJ1-5; TRBD1, as called in the table, went unchecked against the DNA. TRBV21-1 has pseudogene status. The CDR3 runs 17 residues.